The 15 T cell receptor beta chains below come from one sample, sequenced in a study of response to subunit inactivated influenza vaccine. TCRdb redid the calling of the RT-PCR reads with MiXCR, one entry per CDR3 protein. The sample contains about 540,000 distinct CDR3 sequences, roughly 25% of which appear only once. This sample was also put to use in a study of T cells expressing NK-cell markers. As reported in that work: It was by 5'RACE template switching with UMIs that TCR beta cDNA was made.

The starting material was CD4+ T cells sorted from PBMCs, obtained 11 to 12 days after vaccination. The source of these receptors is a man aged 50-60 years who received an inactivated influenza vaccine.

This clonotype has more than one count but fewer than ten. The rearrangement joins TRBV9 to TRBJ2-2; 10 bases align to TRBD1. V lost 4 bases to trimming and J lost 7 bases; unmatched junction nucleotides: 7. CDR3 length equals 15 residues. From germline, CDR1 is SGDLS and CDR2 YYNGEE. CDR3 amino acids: CASSPRQGAGGELFF. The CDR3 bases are TGTGCCAGCAGCCCTCGACAGGGGGCCGGCGGGGAGCTGTTTTTT.

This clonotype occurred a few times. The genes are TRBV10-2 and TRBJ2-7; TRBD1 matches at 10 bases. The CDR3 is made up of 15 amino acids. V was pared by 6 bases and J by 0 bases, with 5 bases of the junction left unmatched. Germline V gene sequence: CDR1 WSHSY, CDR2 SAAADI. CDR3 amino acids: CASRGRDRGSYEQYF. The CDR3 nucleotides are TGCGCCAGCAGGGGTAGGGACAGGGGCTCCTACGAGCAGTACTTC.

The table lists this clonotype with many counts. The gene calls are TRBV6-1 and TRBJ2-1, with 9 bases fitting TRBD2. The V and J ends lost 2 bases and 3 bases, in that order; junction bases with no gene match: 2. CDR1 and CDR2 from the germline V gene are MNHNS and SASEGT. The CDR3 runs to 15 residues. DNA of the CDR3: TGTGCCAGCAGTGAATTTAGCGGGGGCTACAATGAGCAGTTCTTC. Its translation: CASSEFSGGYNEQFF.

The CDR3 is CASSTLGWQGEQYF. CDR3 nucleotide sequence: TGTGCCAGCAGCACCCTCGGGTGGCAGGGCGAGCAGTACTTC. The chain has TRBV7-2 and TRBJ2-7, with D possibly TRBD1 on 5 matching bases. V was shortened by 5 bases and J by 6 bases, with 17 bases between the two germline ends. The CDR3 extends over 14 amino acids. Germline lookup yields CDR1 SGHTA and CDR2 FQGNSA.

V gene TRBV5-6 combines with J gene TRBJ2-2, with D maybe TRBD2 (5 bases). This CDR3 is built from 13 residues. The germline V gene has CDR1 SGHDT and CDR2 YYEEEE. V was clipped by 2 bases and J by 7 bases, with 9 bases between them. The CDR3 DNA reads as TGTGCCAGCAGCTTCCGCCGGGGCGGGGAGCTGTTTTTT. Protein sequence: CASSFRRGGELFF. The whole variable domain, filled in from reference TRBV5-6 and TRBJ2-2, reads DAGVTQSPTHLIKTRGQQVTLRCSPKSGHDTVSWYQQALGQGPQFIFQYYEEEERQRGNFPDRFSGHQFPNYSSELNVNALLLGDSALYLCASSFRRGGELFFGEGSRLTVL.

CDR3 coding DNA: TGCAGTGCTAGAGGCGGGAGTGGGGGCACAGATACGCAGTATTTT. Amino acids: CSARGGSGGTDTQYF. This chain connects TRBV20-1 to TRBJ2-3; 7 bases fit TRBD2. In germline, CDR1 is DFQATT, CDR2 SNEGSKA (reference sequence). The ends lost 1 base at V and 1 base at J; junction bases unmatched: 5. The CDR3 runs 15 residues.

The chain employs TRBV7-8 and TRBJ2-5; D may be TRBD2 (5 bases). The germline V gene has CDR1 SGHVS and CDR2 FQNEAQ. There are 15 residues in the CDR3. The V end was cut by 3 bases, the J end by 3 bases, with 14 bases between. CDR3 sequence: CASSLMGTREETQYF. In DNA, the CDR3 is TGTGCCAGCAGCTTGATGGGAACGAGGGAAGAGACCCAGTACTTC.

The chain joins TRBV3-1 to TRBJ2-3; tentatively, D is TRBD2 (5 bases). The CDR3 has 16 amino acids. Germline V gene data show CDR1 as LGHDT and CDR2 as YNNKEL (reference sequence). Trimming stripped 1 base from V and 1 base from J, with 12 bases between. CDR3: CASSQVAISGTDTQYF. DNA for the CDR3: TGTGCCAGCAGCCAAGTGGCGATTAGCGGCACAGATACGCAGTATTTT.

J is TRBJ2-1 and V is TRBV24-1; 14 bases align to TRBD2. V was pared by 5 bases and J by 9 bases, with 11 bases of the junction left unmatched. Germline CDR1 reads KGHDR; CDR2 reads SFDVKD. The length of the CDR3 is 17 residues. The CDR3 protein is CATSAPQPGLAGAEQFF. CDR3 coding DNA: TGTGCCACCAGTGCTCCTCAACCGGGACTAGCGGGAGCTGAGCAGTTCTTC.

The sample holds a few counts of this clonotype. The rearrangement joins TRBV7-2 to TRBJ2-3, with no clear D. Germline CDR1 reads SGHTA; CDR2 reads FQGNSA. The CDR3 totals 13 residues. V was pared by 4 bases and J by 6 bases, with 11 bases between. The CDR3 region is CASSSSKSDTQYF. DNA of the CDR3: TGTGCCAGCAGCTCATCCAAGTCGGATACGCAGTATTTT.

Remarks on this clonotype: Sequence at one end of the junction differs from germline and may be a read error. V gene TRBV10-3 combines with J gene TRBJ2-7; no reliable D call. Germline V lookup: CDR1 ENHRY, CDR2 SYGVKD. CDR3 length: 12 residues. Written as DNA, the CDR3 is TGTGCCATCACTGAGAGCCAACTTGAGCAGTACTTC. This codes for CAITESQLEQYF.

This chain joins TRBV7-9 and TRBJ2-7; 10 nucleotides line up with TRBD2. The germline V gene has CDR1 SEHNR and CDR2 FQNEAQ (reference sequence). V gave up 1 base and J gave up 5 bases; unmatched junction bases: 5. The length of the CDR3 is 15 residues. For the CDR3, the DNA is TGTGCCAGCAGCTTAGGGGCTAGCGGGAGAAACGAGCAGTACTTC. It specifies CASSLGASGRNEQYF.

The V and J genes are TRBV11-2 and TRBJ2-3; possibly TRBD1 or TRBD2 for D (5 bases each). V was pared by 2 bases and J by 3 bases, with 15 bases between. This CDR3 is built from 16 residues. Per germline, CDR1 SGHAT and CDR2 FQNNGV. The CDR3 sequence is CASSLSTEGWTDTQYF. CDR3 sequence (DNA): TGTGCCAGCAGCTTATCGACCGAGGGGTGGACAGATACGCAGTATTTT.

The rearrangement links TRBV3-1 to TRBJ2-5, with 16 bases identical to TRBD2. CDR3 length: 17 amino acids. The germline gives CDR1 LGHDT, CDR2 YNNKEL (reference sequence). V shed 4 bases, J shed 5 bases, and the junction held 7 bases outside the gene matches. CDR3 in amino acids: CASSPGTSGGALETQYF. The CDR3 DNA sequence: TGTGCCAGCAGCCCAGGGACTAGCGGGGGGGCTTTGGAGACCCAGTACTTC.

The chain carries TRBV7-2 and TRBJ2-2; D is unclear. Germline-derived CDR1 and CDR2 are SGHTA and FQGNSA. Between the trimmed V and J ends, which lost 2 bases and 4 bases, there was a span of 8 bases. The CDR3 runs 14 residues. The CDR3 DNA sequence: TGTGCCAGCAGCTTAACCACAAGCACCGGGGAGCTGTTTTTT. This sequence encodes CASSLTTSTGELFF.